The 22 T cell receptor beta chains reported below all come from one sample, sequenced in a study of T-cell memory formation after mild COVID-19. TCRdb re-analysed the 5' RACE reads in MiXCR, keeping a single row per CDR3 protein. This table has under 550,000 distinct CDR3 sequences, approximately 18% appearing once. Input material: PBMCs or a T cell subset sorted from them (not recorded which). The receptors stem from a man aged 18 to 35 who had mild COVID-19 (a few samples of this study predate the infection). Cell type and time point are not known.

This chain connects TRBV7-7 to TRBJ2-7; D might be TRBD2 (6 bases). The V gene's germline CDR1 is SSHAT and CDR2 FNYEAQ (reference sequence). The CDR3 is made up of 13 amino acids. Trimming took off 5 bases at V and 4 bases at J, with 12 bases between the two ends. CDR3 nucleotides: TGTGCCAGCAGCCCCGGGACTGAATACGAGCAGTACTTC. Residues: CASSPGTEYEQYF.

This clonotype came up a few times. The rearrangement links TRBV7-2 to TRBJ2-7; 7 bases match TRBD1. Germline lookup yields CDR1 SGHTA and CDR2 FQGNSA. The CDR3 has 14 amino acids. V was clipped by 3 bases and J by 3 bases; unmatched bases: 5. CDR3: CASSFLDRDYEQYF. The CDR3 bases are TGTGCCAGCAGCTTCCTCGACAGGGACTACGAGCAGTACTTC.

This clonotype was detected ten times or more. CDR3 sequence reads: CASSSRTSGGDTQYF. CDR3 bases: TGTGCCAGCAGCTCACGGACTAGCGGGGGGGATACGCAGTATTTT. The chain uses TRBV7-2 and TRBJ2-3, with TRBD2 matching over 14 bases. Germline V gene lookup returns CDR1 SGHTA and CDR2 FQGNSA. The CDR3 is made up of 15 amino acids. Unmatched junction bases numbered 3, after V lost 4 bases and J lost 6 bases.

This clonotype has just a few counts. This chain uses TRBV12-3 or TRBV12-4 with TRBJ2-2; TRBD1 agrees at 9 bases. The CDR3 contains 18 residues. V shed 6 bases, J shed 1 base, and the junction held 12 bases outside the gene matches. As DNA, the CDR3 is TGTGCCAGCAGCCTAGGGATCCCGGGACAGGGGAACACCGGGGAGCTGTTTTTT. It is translated as CASSLGIPGQGNTGELFF.

The chain carries TRBV7-9 and TRBJ2-5; 12 bases are a match to TRBD2. This CDR3 is built from 18 residues. V dropped 4 bases and J dropped 4; count of bases not matched to a gene: 13. Germline loops: CDR1 SEHNR, CDR2 FQNEAQ (reference sequence). The CDR3 DNA follows: TGTGCCAGCAGCTCCTCTCACTTTAGACTAGCGGGGGCAGAGACCCAGTACTTC. Protein product: CASSSSHFRLAGAETQYF.

The V gene is TRBV2, the J gene TRBJ2-5; D ambiguous. V gave up 4 bases and J gave up 1 base, with 10 bases separating them. The CDR3 is made up of 14 amino acids. From germline, CDR1 is SNHLY and CDR2 FYNNEI. CDR3 coding DNA: TGTGCCAGCAGTGCGTGGCAGACCCAAGAGACCCAGTACTTC. It yields the protein CASSAWQTQETQYF.

This chain connects TRBV3-1 to TRBJ1-1, with TRBD1 matching 8 bases. V gave up 4 bases and J gave up 3 bases; unmatched junction bases: 4. Per the germline V gene, CDR1 is LGHDT and CDR2 is YNNKEL (reference sequence). This CDR3 region has 14 residues. CDR3 loop: CASSLTDRDTEAFF. As DNA, the CDR3 is TGTGCCAGCAGCCTTACGGACAGGGACACTGAAGCTTTCTTT.

V and J are TRBV3-1 and TRBJ1-3; D unclear. CDR1 is LGHDT and CDR2 is YNNKEL in the germline V gene (reference sequence). The CDR3 runs to 12 residues. Deletions cut 4 bases from V and 8 bases from J, with 9 bases between. CDR3 sequence: CASSRGWDTIYF. CDR3 sequence (DNA): TGTGCCAGCAGCCGAGGGTGGGACACCATATATTTT.

This clonotype was counted only a few times. The rearrangement links TRBV18 to TRBJ1-3; 7 bases align to TRBD1. Germline V lookup: CDR1 KGHSH, CDR2 LQKENI. The CDR3 consists of 17 residues. With V trimmed by 4 bases and J by 0 bases, 9 bases remained unmatched. The CDR3 region is CASSLNRGSSSGNTIYF. The CDR3 coding sequence is TGTGCCAGCTCACTGAACAGGGGTTCCAGCTCTGGAAACACCATATATTTT. Combining the CDR3 with reference TRBV18 and TRBJ1-3 gives the whole variable domain NAGVMQNPRHLVRRRGQEARLRCSPMKGHSHVYWYRQLPEEGLKFMVYLQKENIIDESGMPKERFSAEFPKEGPSILRIQQVVRGDSAAYFCASSLNRGSSSGNTIYFGEGSWLTVV.

V usage is TRBV5-4 and J usage is TRBJ2-1; tentative D call: TRBD1 (6 bases). V was cut by 4 bases and J by 8 bases, with 16 bases left in between. CDR3 length equals 14 residues. Germline assignment: CDR1 SGHNT and CDR2 YYREEE (reference sequence). The CDR3 is CASSPVTGYDEQFF. The DNA of the CDR3 is TGTGCCAGCAGCCCCGTCACAGGGTATGATGAGCAGTTCTTC.

This chain uses TRBV15 with TRBJ1-4; the match to TRBD1 covers 11 bases. CDR3 length equals 13 residues. Germline CDR1 and CDR2: LNHNV and YYDKDF (reference sequence). V was pared by 5 bases and J by 8 bases, with 1 base of the junction left unmatched. This CDR3 reads CATSRDRGEKLFF. For the CDR3, the DNA is TGTGCCACCAGCCGGGACAGGGGGGAAAAACTGTTTTTT.

In its sample, this clonotype was seen a few times. J is TRBJ1-6 and V is TRBV4-2, with D possibly matching TRBD1 (5 bases). The CDR3 spans 16 residues. CDR1 and CDR2 (germline): LGHNA, YNFKEQ. V lost 5 bases and J lost 3, with 14 bases in between. The CDR3 bases are TGTGCCAGCAGCTTCCCTCGGGGGGGCTATAATTCACCCCTCCACTTT. Translating it yields CASSFPRGGYNSPLHF.

This clonotype was detected ten times or more. The chain couples TRBV10-3 to TRBJ2-3; 14 nucleotides agree with TRBD2. CDR3 length equals 16 residues. Trimming at V came to 8 bases and at J to 2 bases, leaving 6 bases not matched to a gene. CDR1 is ENHRY and CDR2 is SYGVKD in the germline V gene. The CDR3 reads CAIAGTSGGTTDTQYF. In nucleotides, the CDR3 is TGTGCCATCGCCGGGACTAGCGGGGGAACCACAGATACGCAGTATTTT.

CDR3 bases: TGTGCCAGCAGCCCGGGGCGGAATACGCAGTATTTT. It codes for CASSPGRNTQYF. The rearrangement links TRBV7-9 to TRBJ2-3; possibly TRBD1 or TRBD2 for D (5 bases each). V was clipped by 5 bases and J by 7 bases, with 10 bases between them. CDR1 is SEHNR, CDR2 FQNEAQ, per germline (reference sequence). This CDR3 spans 12 amino acids.

The chain carries TRBV7-9 and TRBJ2-2; TRBD2 agrees at 7 bases. The J segment lost 5 bases and the V segment lost 5 bases, leaving 8 bases of the junction unmatched. Germline CDR1 is SEHNR and CDR2 is FQNEAQ (reference sequence). This CDR3 region has 15 residues. The CDR3 here is CASSGGGGGTGELFF. The CDR3 nucleotides are TGTGCCAGCAGCGGCGGCGGGGGTGGGACCGGGGAGCTGTTTTTT. The complete variable domain, with remaining parts taken from reference TRBV7-9 and TRBJ2-2, reads DTGVSQNPRHKITKRGQNVTFRCDPISEHNRLYWYRQTLGQGPEFLTYFQNEAQLEKSRLLSDRFSAERPKGSFSTLEIQRTEQGDSAMYLCASSGGGGGTGELFFGEGSRLTVL.

In this sample, this clonotype turned up a few times. This chain uses TRBV29-1 with TRBJ1-1, with a possible D match to TRBD1 (5 bases). Looked up from germline, CDR1 is SQVTM and CDR2 is ANQGSEA. V dropped 2 bases and J dropped 1 base, with 5 bases sitting between them. This CDR3 comprises 12 residues. CDR3: CSVETGNTEAFF. In DNA form, the CDR3 reads TGCAGCGTTGAAACAGGGAACACTGAAGCTTTCTTT.

This chain connects TRBV28 to TRBJ1-5; 7 bases align to TRBD1. J lost 2 bases, V lost 5 bases, and 15 bases had no gene match. The CDR3 length is 18 residues. Germline CDR1 is MDHEN and CDR2 is SYDVKM. The CDR3 DNA sequence: TGTGCCAGCAGTAGTCAAGCAGGGGGATACTGGGGCAATCAGCCCCAGCATTTT. It yields the protein CASSSQAGGYWGNQPQHF.

This clonotype was detected many times. This sequence joins TRBV2 and TRBJ1-1; no clear D gene. The CDR3 is 12 amino acids. V lost 6 bases and J 7 bases, leaving 12 bases between the germline ends. CDR1 and CDR2 from the germline V gene are SNHLY and FYNNEI. Here the CDR3 reads CASSDEGLEAFF. The CDR3 DNA sequence: TGTGCCAGCAGCGATGAGGGCCTTGAAGCTTTCTTT.

This clonotype has ten or more counts. The chain employs TRBV20-1 and TRBJ2-1; 7 positions agree with TRBD2. The CDR3 length is 15 residues. The V and J ends lost 0 bases and 4 bases, in that order; junction bases with no gene match: 6. Germline loops: CDR1 DFQATT, CDR2 SNEGSKA (reference sequence). The DNA of the CDR3 is TGCAGTGCTAGAGATCCCAGCGGGGCGTACAATGAGCAGTTCTTC. Protein: CSARDPSGAYNEQFF.

This clonotype was picked up one time. V gene TRBV3-1 combines with J gene TRBJ2-1; 9 nucleotides align to TRBD2. CDR1 and CDR2 from the germline V gene are LGHDT and YNNKEL (reference sequence). Losses at the gene ends were 0 bases for V and 7 bases for J; bases not matched to a gene: 7. This CDR3 is 16 amino acids long. The chain's CDR3 is CASSQDLSAGGNEQFF. DNA for the CDR3: TGTGCCAGCAGCCAAGACCTCTCGGCGGGGGGGAATGAGCAGTTCTTC.

The chain couples TRBV28 to TRBJ2-7; D is possibly TRBD1 or TRBD2 (5 bases each). This CDR3 comprises 14 residues. Trimming left V 3 bases short and J 3 bases short, with 12 bases between. Germline CDR1 MDHEN, CDR2 SYDVKM. DNA for the CDR3: TGTGCCAGCAGTTTGGTGGGGACCAACTACGAGCAGTACTTC. Translating gives CASSLVGTNYEQYF.

CDR3 in DNA: TGTGCCAGCAGCCCCAGGGGGGTTGATGAGCAGTTCTTC. Protein sequence: CASSPRGVDEQFF. This sequence joins TRBV7-9 and TRBJ2-1; D is possibly TRBD1 (7 bases). V gave up 5 bases and J gave up 8 bases, with 13 bases separating them. The CDR3 is 13 amino acids. Germline lookup yields CDR1 SEHNR and CDR2 FQNEAQ (reference sequence).